This T cell receptor beta chain was obtained from a study of patients and donors after allogeneic stem cell transplantation (dated by TCRdb to the early 2020s). Library construction relied on RT-PCR. These reads were obtained on a NextSeq 550. The public sequencing data were trimmed at Q25 with fastp and processed into clonotypes with MiXCR by TCRdb, which kept only in-frame beta chains. Identical CDR3 protein sequences are pooled into one entry, listed with their most common genes and DNA. The table for this sample lists under 200,000 distinct CDR3 sequences; 20% to 25% of them were counted only once. About 24% of the sample comes from the top ten. The CDR3 runs 13 amino acids, cysteine and phenylalanine included. Of the read, only the CDR3 DNA is kept; its 39 bases are in frame from base 1. V is shortened by 1 base, J by 10 bases, and the region joining them spans 13 bases. The germline V gene yields KGHSH for CDR1 and LQKENI for CDR2.

Comment on this clonotype: The antigen it binds to is not known. Since a much larger clone is just one base distant, this may be a read error.

Sequencing was performed on blood, either unsorted or a sorted T cell fraction (not recorded which). The chain uses TRBV18 and TRBJ1-2; the D gene is not confidently resolved. This receptor was taken from a human donor who was either an allogeneic HSCT recipient or a stem cell or donor lymphocyte infusion donor (not recorded which). It is not recorded whose cells these are; they may come from a transplant donor. This receptor carries the CDR3 CASSPQRGDAYTF. The nucleotide sequence is given as TGTGCCAGCTCACCACAACGGGGAGATGCCTACACCTTC.